The next 4 T cell receptor beta chains were all read from a single sample in a study of shared clonotypes between healthy human individuals. Method: immunoSEQ multiplex PCR; TCRdb's copy keeps in-frame clones and lacks some. The sample has approximately 470,000 clones; approximately 78% are singletons. Sequenced material: PBMCs. These receptors all come from a woman between 40 and 50 years old in good health. Some clones in this sample may be carry-over from other donors' samples.

Concerning this clone itself: Since a much larger clone is just one base distant, this may be a read error. The rearrangement joins TRBV7-2 to TRBJ2-6, with D unclear. V was pared by 1 base and J by 0 bases, with 4 bases between. The CDR3 has 15 residues. Germline loops: CDR1 SGHTA, CDR2 FQGNSA. CDR3 DNA sequence: TGTGCCAGCAGCTTAGTTAGCTCTGGGGCCAACGTCCTGACTTTC. This codes for CASSLVSSGANVLTF.

The CDR3: CASSAHGVLDDEQFF. CDR3 sequence (DNA): TGTGCCAGCAGCGCGCACGGGGTCCTTGACGATGAGCAGTTCTTC. This sequence joins TRBV7-8 and TRBJ2-1, with D possibly matching TRBD2 (5 bases). CDR1 is SGHVS, CDR2 FQNEAQ, per germline. The CDR3 loop spans 15 amino acids. Trimming took off 5 bases at V and 8 bases at J, with 19 bases between the two ends.

On this clone: The identical CDR3 is also encoded by other nucleotide sequences in the sample. The V and J genes are TRBV5-1 and TRBJ1-4; D is unclear. In germline, CDR1 is SGHRS, CDR2 YFSETQ. The CDR3 has 15 amino acids. V was trimmed by 0 bases and J by 0 bases, leaving 6 bases between them. The CDR3: CASSLVTATNEKLFF. The CDR3, as DNA: TGCGCCAGCAGCTTGGTTACAGCAACTAATGAAAAACTGTTTTTT.

The chain couples TRBV28 to TRBJ1-2; TRBD1 might be the D (5 bases). CDR3 length equals 16 residues. The V gene lost 5 bases and the J gene lost 4 bases, with 20 bases spanning the gap. Germline V lookup: CDR1 MDHEN, CDR2 SYDVKM. Here the CDR3 DNA reads TGTGCCAGCAGTGGGGCCGGGCCGTTACTTCCCTATGGCTACACCTTC. Encoded protein: CASSGAGPLLPYGYTF.